The present entry profiles one T cell receptor (beta chain) with its context. This record belongs to a study of control samples from healthy donors and cancer patients. The V segment lost 7 bases and the J segment 4 bases; nucleotides outside the gene matches: 6. Germline V lookup: CDR1 LNHDA, CDR2 SQIVND (reference sequence). CDR3 length equals 14 residues. Assay: immunoSEQ multiplex PCR; the TCRdb copy retains only in-frame clones and omits some. The data show around 76,000 clones, around nine tenths seen once. The chain employs TRBV19 and TRBJ1-3; 8 bases align to TRBD1. This receptor was identified in a woman aged 50 to 60 with colorectal cancer. Sequencing was carried out using PBMCs. The DNA for the CDR3 is TGTGCCAGTATCCCGACAGGGGCCGGAAACACCATATATTTT. Translated: CASIPTGAGNTIYF.